Reported below is one T cell receptor beta chain. Its specificity is not known. The germline V gene has CDR1 SEHNR and CDR2 FQNEAQ (reference sequence). The CDR3 length is 15 residues. V lost 10 bases, J lost 0 bases, and 7 bases stayed unmatched. These data belong to a study of T cells in Graves' hyperthyroidism and ophthalmopathy. Study results and caveats: Model-based prediction identified ophthalmopathy a median roughly 6.1 months prior to its onset.

Researchers amplified the TCR beta CDR3 regions from RNA transcripts. Researchers ran a first-round RT-PCR on the TCR CDR3 using the HTBI primer set. TCRdb processed the multiplex PCR reads anew with MiXCR; each CDR3 protein has one entry. The sample carries under 250,000 distinct CDR3 sequences, 17% recorded once. It was considered stable Graves' hyperthyroidism when ophthalmopathy did not progress within 18 months. Patients aged 18 to 65 had newly diagnosed hyperthyroidism lasting under 2 months. The chain combines TRBV7-9 with TRBJ2-3, with 10 bases matching TRBD2. Sequences were obtained from blood. This sequence originates from a woman between 45 and 65 years old with Graves' hyperthyroidism. CDR3 DNA sequence: TGTGCCACGAATAGCGGGAGGTCTAGCACAGATACGCAGTATTTT. Protein: CATNSGRSSTDTQYF.